One sample yielded the 31 T cell receptor beta chains listed below, sequenced in a study of shared clonotypes between healthy human individuals. The assay was immunoSEQ multiplex PCR, and TCRdb's table has in-frame clones only and misses some. The repertoire has about 490,000 clones, 60% to 85% of them found once; the top ten carry approximately 12%. Sequences were obtained from PBMCs. The receptors derive from a woman aged 40-49 years in good health. Some clones in this sample may be carry-over from other donors' samples.

The chain links TRBV7-9 to TRBJ1-1; tentatively, D is TRBD1 (5 bases). The CDR3 sequence is 15 residues long. The V gene lost 5 bases and the J gene lost 3 bases, with 16 bases spanning the gap. Germline V gene data show CDR1 as SEHNR and CDR2 as FQNEAQ (reference sequence). CDR3 region: CASSQDWGFDTEAFF. CDR3 sequence (DNA): TGTGCCAGCAGCCAAGATTGGGGGTTTGACACTGAAGCTTTCTTT.

V and J are TRBV5-1 and TRBJ2-7; unclear D gene. Germline assignment: CDR1 SGHRS and CDR2 YFSETQ. The CDR3 totals 14 residues. With 0 bases removed from V and 2 bases from J, the gap between germline ends came to 9 bases. The CDR3, as DNA: TGCGCCAGCAGCTTGGTTTTAGGGACCTACGAGCAGTACTTC. Protein product: CASSLVLGTYEQYF.

This clone was counted a few times. CDR3 in DNA: TGTGCCAGCAGCCCCCGGGAGGGGTACGAGCAGTACTTC. Its protein product is CASSPREGYEQYF. V is TRBV7-2 and J is TRBJ2-7; 8 bases align to TRBD2. Germline V gives CDR1 SGHTA, CDR2 FQGNSA. V lost 5 bases, J lost 4 bases, and 4 bases stayed unmatched. The CDR3 has 13 residues.

The chain employs TRBV30 and TRBJ2-7; 10 bases are a match to TRBD1. J was trimmed by 1 base and V by 3 bases; bases with no gene match: 6. Germline V CDR1 and CDR2: GTSNPN, SVGIG (reference sequence). The CDR3 totals 15 residues. DNA of the CDR3: TGTGCCTGGAGGTCGAGGGACAGGGGATCCTACGAGCAGTACTTC. Residues: CAWRSRDRGSYEQYF.

This sequence joins TRBV30 and TRBJ2-6; no firm D call. With 1 base removed from V and 4 bases from J, the gap between germline ends came to 8 bases. This CDR3 contains 14 residues. Germline V gene sequence: CDR1 GTSNPN, CDR2 SVGIG (reference sequence). The CDR3 loop reads CAWSGPGGANVLTF. CDR3 nucleotides: TGTGCCTGGAGTGGTCCCGGGGGGGCCAACGTCCTGACTTTC.

The chain recombines TRBV25-1 with TRBJ1-3, with no clear D. Germline CDR1 and CDR2: MGHDK and SYGVNS. The CDR3 sequence is 15 residues long. V shed 2 bases and J shed 4 bases, with 12 bases lying between them. The CDR3 nucleotides are TGTGCCAGCAGTGAACCGGGGTGGACGGGAAACACCATATATTTT. Translating it yields CASSEPGWTGNTIYF.

V is TRBV27 and J is TRBJ2-5; the match to TRBD2 covers 10 bases. With the DNA end fitting TRBJ2-7 better, the J assignment may be wrong. Germline V CDR1 and CDR2: MNHEY, SMNVEV (reference sequence). The CDR3 runs to 15 residues. The CDR3 loop reads CASSQKLAGSYEQYF. The CDR3 DNA sequence: TGTGCCAGCAGTCAAAAACTAGCGGGGAGCTACGAGCAGTACTTC.

The V gene is TRBV6-1, the J gene TRBJ1-4, with D hard to call. The CDR3 is 15 residues long. Trimming took off 8 bases at V and 0 bases at J, with 13 bases between the two ends. Germline lookup yields CDR1 MNHNS and CDR2 SASEGT. Written as DNA, the CDR3 is TGTGCCAGCGCGACATCTCCGGCAACTAATGAAAAACTGTTTTTT. Its protein is CASATSPATNEKLFF.

The chain joins TRBV5-6 to TRBJ2-5; D call uncertain. The J call could be wrong; TRBJ2-7 is a better fit for the DNA end. Germline assignment: CDR1 SGHDT and CDR2 YYEEEE. The CDR3 sequence is 14 residues long. CDR3 sequence (DNA): TGTGCCAGCAGCGTTAACCCAACGGGCTCCGAGCAGTACTTC. It yields the protein CASSVNPTGSEQYF.

A note on this clone: Additional DNA sequences in this sample encode the identical CDR3. The V gene is TRBV28, the J gene TRBJ2-5; 8 nucleotides align to TRBD2. CDR3 size: 14 residues. The germline V gene encodes CDR1 MDHEN and CDR2 SYDVKM. J was trimmed by 1 base and V by 6 bases; bases with no gene match: 4. This CDR3 is CASSPTSGQETQYF. The CDR3 coding sequence is TGTGCCAGCAGCCCCACTAGCGGCCAAGAGACCCAGTACTTC.

This clone was recorded a few times. The same CDR3 can be traced to other DNA sequences in this sample. V usage is TRBV27 and J usage is TRBJ2-7; 9 bases fit TRBD2. The V segment lost 3 bases and the J segment 2 bases; nucleotides outside the gene matches: 5. CDR3 length equals 15 residues. Germline CDR1 MNHEY, CDR2 SMNVEV (reference sequence). CDR3: CASSLLAGGPYEQYF. Here the CDR3 DNA reads TGTGCCAGCAGTTTGTTGGCGGGAGGGCCCTACGAGCAGTACTTC.

The chain has TRBV6-1 and TRBJ1-2, with D unclear. Germline CDR1 is MNHNS and CDR2 is SASEGT. The CDR3 contains 13 residues. V shed 2 bases and J shed 1 base, with 5 bases lying between them. CDR3 nucleotides: TGTGCCAGCAGTGAACAGATTAACTATGGCTACACCTTC. It codes for CASSEQINYGYTF.

This chain links TRBV15 with TRBJ2-7, with 9 positions matching TRBD2. Germline values: CDR1 LNHNV, CDR2 YYDKDF (reference sequence). With V trimmed by 3 bases and J by 5 bases, 5 bases remained unmatched. The CDR3 has 14 amino acids. The CDR3: CATSSSGSVNEQYF. The CDR3 DNA is TGTGCCACCAGCAGTAGCGGGAGCGTCAACGAGCAGTACTTC. Full variable domain (missing parts from reference TRBV15 and TRBJ2-7): DAMVIQNPRYQVTQFGKPVTLSCSQTLNHNVMYWYQQKSSQAPKLLFHYYDKDFNNEADTPDNFQSRRPNTSFCFLDIRSPGLGDTAMYLCATSSSGSVNEQYFGPGTRLTVT.

The CDR3 DNA follows: TGTGCCAGCAGTCCCCCCCGGGACAGGGGTCGAAGACAAGAGACCCAGTACTTC. Translating gives CASSPPRDRGRRQETQYF. The rearrangement links TRBV27 to TRBJ2-5, with TRBD1 identical over 10 bases. V shed 5 bases and J 2 bases; nucleotides not matched to a gene: 14. The germline CDR1 and CDR2 sequences are MNHEY and SMNVEV (reference sequence). The CDR3 covers 18 residues.

This clone was seen just once. The rearrangement links TRBV7-2 to TRBJ1-2; D unclear. Germline CDR1 SGHTA, CDR2 FQGNSA. This CDR3 comprises 14 residues. V was shortened by 1 base and J by 7 bases, with 13 bases between the two germline ends. CDR3 coding DNA: TGTGCCAGCAGCTTAGACCCGGTAGGAGCTGGCTACACCTTC. Protein: CASSLDPVGAGYTF.

The V and J genes are TRBV19 and TRBJ2-6; possibly TRBD1 for D (5 bases). Trimming took off 5 bases at V and 1 base at J, with 12 bases between the two ends. The germline CDR1 and CDR2 sequences are LNHDA and SQIVND (reference sequence). The CDR3 contains 16 residues. The CDR3 DNA sequence: TGTGCCAGTAGTTCGGCAGGGTTTTCTGGGGCCAACGTCCTGACTTTC. Translation gives CASSSAGFSGANVLTF.

The chain is built from TRBV7-9 and TRBJ2-1; either TRBD1 or TRBD2 may supply D (5 bases each). This CDR3 contains 16 residues. The germline gives CDR1 SEHNR, CDR2 FQNEAQ (reference sequence). Trimming cost V 1 base and J 7 bases, with 17 bases left between them. This chain's CDR3 is CASSLVLGPKVNEQFF. The CDR3 region has the DNA TGTGCCAGCAGCTTAGTCTTGGGACCTAAGGTGAATGAGCAGTTCTTC.

This clone has only a few counts. This sequence joins TRBV7-2 and TRBJ2-5; 10 nucleotides line up with TRBD2. TRBJ2-7 matches the DNA end more closely, so the J call is doubtful. Per germline, CDR1 SGHTA and CDR2 FQGNSA. This CDR3 has 14 residues. CDR3 residues: CASSKGLADYEQYF. The CDR3 DNA reads as TGTGCCAGCAGTAAAGGACTAGCGGACTACGAGCAGTACTTC.

The CDR3 is CASSSHRGPNYGYTF. The DNA of the CDR3 is TGTGCCAGCAGCTCCCACAGGGGACCAAACTATGGCTACACCTTC. This chain connects TRBV11-2 to TRBJ1-2; the match to TRBD1 covers 7 bases. After removal of 4 bases from V and 2 bases from J, the junction contained 7 bases not matched to a gene. Germline CDR1 reads SGHAT; CDR2 reads FQNNGV. The CDR3 extends over 15 amino acids.

This chain joins TRBV11-2 and TRBJ2-3; perhaps TRBD2 as D (5 bases). Germline CDR1 SGHAT, CDR2 FQNNGV. The CDR3 sequence is 15 residues long. The V end was cut by 4 bases, the J end by 0 bases, with 11 bases between. The CDR3 sequence is CASSSRAGSTDTQYF. CDR3 in DNA: TGTGCCAGCAGCTCCCGGGCGGGCAGCACAGATACGCAGTATTTT.

The gene calls are TRBV5-4 and TRBJ2-3; 11 bases match TRBD1. V dropped 2 bases and J dropped 3; count of bases not matched to a gene: 2. Looked up from germline, CDR1 is SGHNT and CDR2 is YYREEE (reference sequence). The length of the CDR3 is 15 residues. CDR3 protein: CASSFGTGGTDTQYF. DNA for the CDR3: TGTGCCAGCAGCTTCGGGACAGGGGGAACAGATACGCAGTATTTT.

This chain joins TRBV11-2 and TRBJ2-7; no clear D. CDR3 length: 13 residues. Between the trimmed V and J ends, which lost 1 base and 4 bases, there was a span of 8 bases. Germline loops: CDR1 SGHAT, CDR2 FQNNGV. The CDR3 sequence is CASSLARQYEQYF. Here the CDR3 DNA reads TGTGCCAGCAGCTTAGCAAGGCAATACGAGCAGTACTTC. Complete variable domain (other parts from reference TRBV11-2 and TRBJ2-7): EAGVAQSPRYKIIEKRQSVAFWCNPISGHATLYWYQQILGQGPKLLIQFQNNGVVDDSQLPKDRFSAERLKGVDSTLKIQPAKLEDSAVYLCASSLARQYEQYFGPGTRLTVT.

The V gene is TRBV10-3, the J gene TRBJ2-1, with D unclear. The V gene's germline CDR1 is ENHRY and CDR2 SYGVKD. V was trimmed by 3 bases and J by 0 bases, leaving 12 bases between them. The CDR3 sequence is 16 residues long. The CDR3 nucleotides are TGTGCCATCAGTGATAGAGGAAAGAGCTCCTACAATGAGCAGTTCTTC. It encodes CAISDRGKSSYNEQFF.

The genes are TRBV4-2 and TRBJ1-1; 7 bases are shared with TRBD1. Germline values: CDR1 LGHNA, CDR2 YNFKEQ. CDR3 length: 14 residues. Unmatched junction bases numbered 4, after V lost 1 base and J lost 5 bases. The CDR3 nucleotides read TGTGCCAGCAGCCAAGCAGGGGGGGGGACTGAAGCTTTCTTT. It yields the protein CASSQAGGGTEAFF.

The rearrangement links TRBV5-5 to TRBJ2-5; 8 nucleotides match TRBD2. In germline, CDR1 is SGHKS, CDR2 YYEKEE (reference sequence). The J segment lost 5 bases and the V segment lost 2 bases, leaving 2 bases of the junction unmatched. This CDR3 is built from 13 residues. The CDR3 DNA sequence: TGTGCCAGCAGCTTAAGACTAGCGGAGACCCAGTACTTC. Its translation: CASSLRLAETQYF.

The chain joins TRBV5-1 to TRBJ2-1; tentatively, D is TRBD2 (5 bases). Germline V gene data show CDR1 as SGHRS and CDR2 as YFSETQ. The CDR3 covers 16 residues. Trimming left V 1 base short and J 7 bases short, with 18 bases between. The DNA of the CDR3 is TGCGCCAGCAGCTTGTGGAGCGGCGATGGCAATAATGAGCAGTTCTTC. Translation gives CASSLWSGDGNNEQFF.

V usage is TRBV6-5 and J usage is TRBJ2-3; a weak D match, TRBD2 (5 bases). V was shortened by 5 bases and J by 2 bases, with 14 bases between the two germline ends. In germline, CDR1 is MNHEY, CDR2 SVGAGI. The length of the CDR3 is 15 residues. CDR3 in DNA: TGTGCCAGCAGTGGAGGAAGCGAGGACACAGATACGCAGTATTTT. Translation: CASSGGSEDTDTQYF.

This clone turned up a few times. The chain has TRBV2 and TRBJ1-6; D may be TRBD1 (6 bases). Trimming took 6 bases from V and 10 from J, leaving 13 bases between them. The CDR3 spans 13 residues. Germline CDR1 and CDR2: SNHLY and FYNNEI. The chain's CDR3 is CASRAGALSPLHF. The CDR3 bases are TGTGCCAGCAGGGCGGGGGCATTATCACCCCTCCACTTT.

V gene TRBV5-1 combines with J gene TRBJ2-4, with a weak D call TRBD1 (6 bases). This CDR3 contains 14 residues. Germline V gene data show CDR1 as SGHRS and CDR2 as YFSETQ. The V end lost 4 bases, the J end lost 1 base, and 9 bases lay between the germline ends. CDR3 sequence: CASSQQGAKNIQYF. Written as DNA, the CDR3 is TGCGCCAGCAGCCAGCAGGGGGCCAAAAACATTCAGTACTTC.

At least ten counts were recorded for this clone. Other DNA variants within this sample encode the same CDR3. This chain links TRBV2 with TRBJ2-2; 7 nucleotides match TRBD2. Germline trimming cut 6 bases from V and 4 bases from J; bases unmatched to any gene: 8. Germline CDR1 and CDR2: SNHLY and FYNNEI. CDR3 size: 15 residues. The CDR3, as DNA: TGTGCCAGCAGAATCCAGGGAGGGATCACCGGGGAGCTGTTTTTT. This sequence encodes CASRIQGGITGELFF.

The chain uses TRBV10-3 and TRBJ1-1; 9 nucleotides match TRBD1. After removal of 10 bases from V and 5 bases from J, the junction contained 11 bases not matched to a gene. The CDR3 has 14 amino acids. CDR1 is ENHRY and CDR2 is SYGVKD in the germline V gene. In nucleotides, the CDR3 is TGTGCCAGCACGTTACAGGGGGCGGATACTGAAGCTTTCTTT. It is translated as CASTLQGADTEAFF.